The entry below describes one T cell receptor beta chain. What antigen it recognizes has not been identified. The sample holds no much larger clone one base away, and base qualities are not on file. This specimen belongs to a study of Graves' ophthalmopathy and Graves' hyperthyroidism (dated by TCRdb to between 2018 and 2020). Concerning the study at large: Peripheral blood samples were taken at the time of initial diagnosis, before any treatment was given. To tell Graves' ophthalmopathy apart from Graves' hyperthyroidism, and to predict which patients would progress to ophthalmopathy, the study relied on TCR beta repertoire signatures. In total, 135 blood samples were TCR-sequenced: fewer than 50 ophthalmopathy, about 75 hyperthyroidism and approximately 17 hyperthyroidism-to-ophthalmopathy patients. To explore V-J signatures that separate ophthalmopathy from hyperthyroidism, a discovery set of about 96 patients was enrolled, consisting of about 45 with ophthalmopathy and some 59 with stable hyperthyroidism. For independent validation, a separate cohort was made up of some 18 hyperthyroidism patients plus 17 patients who later progressed from hyperthyroidism to ophthalmopathy. In five to seven hyperthyroidism patients, the T-cell repertoire of thyroid tissue was compared with the T-cell repertoire of blood. Once sampling was done, hyperthyroidism patients were given methimazole at a starting dose of 30 mg daily, while ophthalmopathy patients were given high-dose intravenous methylprednisolone. The 75 to 100 discovery patients were randomly split 7:3 into training and test sets.

Ophthalmopathy patients were characterized by moderately to severely active disease, a Clinical Activity Score of at least 3, a NOSPECS grade of at least 4, and a disease duration under 3 months. Anyone with other autoimmune diseases, uncontrolled infections, pregnancy or lactation was excluded from the study. Diagnosis was based on clinical symptoms, serum thyroxine, TRAb, thyroid ultrasound and orbital computed tomography. Using Ficoll-Paque density gradient centrifugation, PBMCs were isolated from less than 13 ml of fresh peripheral blood. Trizol reagent was used to extract the total RNA, and its quality was then checked on an Agilent 2100 Bioanalyzer. Summary of the overall study and its limitations: Sample size was not predetermined statistically, and investigators were not blinded to group allocation. In validation, the model predicted ophthalmopathy progression with about 71% sensitivity and roughly 72% specificity; 12 predicted patients were CT-confirmed with GO in a median of approximately 6.2 months. Most of the expanded thyroid clonotypes with a frequency above 0.001 were also detected in blood, and it was suggested that the thyroid immune response may be reflected by blood repertoires. In cross-validation, the 13-signature model distinguished ophthalmopathy from stable hyperthyroidism with almost 90% sensitivity and around 81% specificity, and in the test set the corresponding values were approximately 79% and 70%.

V drops 1 base and J drops 2 bases, leaving 9 bases in between. The CDR3 covers 14 residues, taking in both the cysteine and the phenylalanine. The CDR3 DNA has 42 bases and is translated from base 1. CDR1 is given as GTSNPN and CDR2 as SVGIG, both from the germline V gene (reference sequence). For repertoire sequencing, TCR beta CDR3 regions were amplified from RNA transcripts. HTBI primers and the Qiagen OneStep RT-PCR kit were used in a first-round RT-PCR, which was followed by a second-round multiplex PCR, size selection and purification. Sequencing of the libraries was carried out on an Illumina HiSeq2000 in paired-end mode with 100 bp reads. The paper's processing steps were these. Reads were processed with SOAPnuke, discarding reads with adapters, uncalled bases, mean Phred below 15, or no exact constant-primer or identifier match. COPE v1.2.5 was used to merge the high-quality paired reads. Clonotypes were defined as unique nucleotide sequences and were aligned to IMGT TRB V, D and J references using MiTCR v1.1. Only V-J combinations with frequency above 0.0001 were analysed, covering over 99% of repertoires. For each V-J combination, a TCR clonal expansion and chaos score was defined as F50 clonal expansion divided by the chaos observed in the TCRdist matrix. Features were reduced by Welch's t-statistics and random forest to around 14 V-J combinations, which fed a naive Bayes classifier. Thyroid-blood repertoire similarity was quantified with the Morisita-Horn index. TCRdb's own reprocessing of the public reads used fastp at Q25 and MiXCR and kept productive beta chains. Every CDR3 protein is listed once, alongside the most common genes and DNA of its rows. The V and J calls come from TCRdb's annotation, not from the publication. This sample lists about 370,000 distinct CDR3 sequences; around 20% were detected once. Together, the top ten hold around 1.5% of the sample.

This clonotype originated in a woman between 18 and 30 years old with Graves' ophthalmopathy. Donor details come from another sample of the same person, matched by shared clones. The sequenced sample consisted of peripheral blood. The sequence is built from TRBV30 and TRBJ1-3; the D gene remains uncertain. The DNA sequence is given as TGTGCCTGGAGTGATCGGACGGCTGGAAACACCATATATTTT. This is translated as CAWSDRTAGNTIYF. The entire variable domain, with the stretches around the CDR3 drawn from the reference TRBV30 and TRBJ1-3 proteins, is SQTIHQWPATLVQPVGSPLSLECTVEGTSNPNLYWYRQAAGRGLQLLFYSVGIGQISSEVPQNLSASRPQDRQFILSSKKLLLSDSGFYLCAWSDRTAGNTIYFGEGSWLTVV.